Shown below are 7 T cell receptor beta chains from a single sample sequenced in a study of T cells in Graves' hyperthyroidism and ophthalmopathy. RNA transcripts yielded amplified TCR beta CDR3 regions. Primed by the HTBI set, a first-round RT-PCR was run on the TCR CDR3. TCRdb used MiXCR to reprocess the multiplex PCR reads, holding one entry per CDR3 protein. The sample consists of fewer than 750,000 distinct CDR3 sequences, under 15% of them appearing once. The sample comprised blood. The receptors here all came from a woman aged 40 to 50 with Graves' ophthalmopathy.

The V gene is TRBV11-3, the J gene TRBJ2-5; TRBD2 agrees at 10 bases. This CDR3 has 14 amino acids. CDR1 is SGHNT and CDR2 is YENEEA in the germline V gene. V lost 5 bases to trimming and J lost 4 bases; unmatched junction nucleotides: 4. In DNA form, the CDR3 reads TGTGCCAGCAGCGTTAGCGGGAGGCGAGAGACCCAGTACTTC. This codes for CASSVSGRRETQYF.

The table lists this clonotype with many counts. The chain is built from TRBV20-1 and TRBJ1-2; TRBD1 might be the D (5 bases). CDR3 length equals 13 residues. CDR1 is DFQATT, CDR2 SNEGSKA, per germline (reference sequence). V was cut by 1 base and J by 0 bases, with 6 bases left in between. CDR3 in DNA: TGCAGTGCTAGAGGGGGGACTAACTATGGCTACACCTTC. This gives the protein CSARGGTNYGYTF.

This clonotype showed up many times. The chain carries TRBV4-1 and TRBJ2-7; no reliable D call. Trimming shortened V by 0 bases and J by 3 bases, and 9 bases separated the two germline ends. Germline-derived CDR1 and CDR2 are MGHRA and YSYEKL. The CDR3 is 14 amino acids. The CDR3 DNA follows: TGCGCCAGCAGCCAAGAACTGTCGGTCTACGAGCAGTACTTC. It codes for CASSQELSVYEQYF.

This clonotype was detected many times. The chain links TRBV28 to TRBJ1-2; possibly TRBD1 for D (6 bases). This CDR3 region has 12 residues. CDR1 and CDR2 from the germline V gene are MDHEN and SYDVKM. Deletions cut 10 bases from V and 4 bases from J, with 13 bases between. CDR3 residues: CAIPTGTYGYTF. CDR3 coding DNA: TGTGCCATACCTACAGGGACCTATGGCTACACCTTC.

A few counts support this clonotype. This chain joins TRBV7-2 and TRBJ2-5; 7 bases align to TRBD1. V was clipped by 3 bases and J by 4 bases; unmatched bases: 8. The CDR3 runs 15 residues. The germline gives CDR1 SGHTA, CDR2 FQGNSA. CDR3 loop: CASSFGDSRVETQYF. The CDR3 nucleotides are TGTGCCAGCAGCTTCGGGGACAGCCGAGTAGAGACCCAGTACTTC. Together with reference TRBV7-2 and TRBJ2-5, the CDR3 gives the full variable domain: GAGVSQSPSNKVTEKGKDVELRCDPISGHTALYWYRQSLGQGLEFLIYFQGNSAPDKSGLPSDRFSAERTGGSVSTLTIQRTQQEDSAVYLCASSFGDSRVETQYFGPGTRLLVL.

The chain couples TRBV28 to TRBJ2-7; 12 nucleotides match TRBD2. The CDR3 length is 15 residues. Germline assignment: CDR1 MDHEN and CDR2 SYDVKM. V dropped 3 bases and J dropped 3; count of bases not matched to a gene: 3. CDR3 in amino acids: CASSFRLAGVYEQYF. Here the CDR3 DNA reads TGTGCCAGCAGTTTCAGACTAGCGGGGGTCTACGAGCAGTACTTC.

The V call is TRBV11-1, the J call TRBJ2-2; D is uncertain. CDR3 length equals 17 residues. V shed 4 bases and J shed 1 base, with 16 bases lying between them. Germline V gene sequence: CDR1 SGHAT, CDR2 FQDESV (reference sequence). Here the CDR3 reads CASSSLERAENTGELFF. The CDR3 nucleotides are TGTGCCAGCAGCTCCCTCGAAAGGGCAGAGAACACCGGGGAGCTGTTTTTT.